The rows below give T cell receptor beta chains drawn from one sample of a study of shared clonotypes between healthy human individuals. Assay: immunoSEQ multiplex PCR; the TCRdb copy retains only in-frame clones and omits some. Here the sample spans over a million clones, 78% being singletons. Sequencing was performed on memory CD4+ T cells from PBMCs. Every receptor here comes from a man between 18 and 35 years old in good health. Some clones in this sample may be carry-over from other donors' samples. Both conserved end residues are trimmed from each CDR3. Each record gives: J gene, D gene, V gene, CDR3 protein. The D gene is left open where the match is weak.

TRBJ1-2 | TRBD1 | TRBV15 | ATTGGDGYGYT
TRBJ2-2 | - | TRBV7-3 | ASSLISRLELNTGELF
TRBJ2-6 | - | TRBV11-2 | ASSIHRAHSGANVLT
TRBJ2-7 | - | TRBV5-4 | ASSPKGGADEQY
TRBJ2-5 | TRBD2 | TRBV12-5 | ASGPGTSGQETQY
TRBJ1-4 | - | TRBV4-2 | ASSQEQANEKLF
TRBJ2-3 | TRBD2 | TRBV7-8 | ASSPWTSGEADTQY
TRBJ2-5 | TRBD2 | TRBV7-6 | ASSLLAGVSETQY
TRBJ2-3 | - | TRBV5-1 | ASTGQGISTDTQY
TRBJ1-2 | - | TRBV2 | ASSHPIQGGYT
TRBJ2-2 | TRBD2 | TRBV27 | ASSSRLAVTGELF
TRBJ2-4 | - | TRBV4-2 | ASSLSVGGRGNIQY
TRBJ2-7 | - | TRBV6-5 | ASGELFPYEQY
TRBJ1-5 | - | TRBV18 | ASSPSGPGGQPQH
TRBJ1-3 | - | TRBV10-3 | AIGEFEGNTIY
TRBJ1-2 | - | TRBV5-6 | ASRTPTVHGYT
TRBJ2-1 | - | TRBV18 | ASSPMGEQF
TRBJ1-1 | TRBD1 | TRBV18 | ASSTGQGGSTEAF
TRBJ2-2 | TRBD1 | TRBV5-4 | ASSLAGQGAGGELF
TRBJ2-3 | - | TRBV20-1 | SPYRTDTQY
TRBJ2-3 | - | TRBV11-2 | ASSFSSSTDTQY
TRBJ2-7 | - | TRBV7-9 | ASSEGHPNYEQY
TRBJ2-1 | - | TRBV5-1 | ASSLVISLGYNEQF
TRBJ1-4 | - | TRBV4-1 | ASSHRWGERGSEKLF
TRBJ2-1 | - | TRBV7-8 | ASSQGTYSEQF
TRBJ2-2 | TRBD2 | TRBV15 | ATSRALGLAGEGNTGELF
TRBJ2-1 | TRBD2 | TRBV7-2 | ASSLRAGDEQF
TRBJ2-1 | - | TRBV7-9 | ASSPVGVGEQF
TRBJ2-7 | - | TRBV6-5 | ASSYLTRSYEQY
TRBJ2-7 | TRBD2 | TRBV9 | ASGPRGSYEQY
TRBJ2-5 | - | TRBV28 | ASSSLASGRETQY
TRBJ2-7 | TRBD2 | TRBV7-2 | ASSLLAGGPDEQY
TRBJ2-7 | TRBD2 | TRBV4-2 | ASSPPGLAGVSEQY
TRBJ1-2 | - | TRBV5-1 | ASSWTPTNYGYT
TRBJ2-2 | - | TRBV15 | ATSSAGTHTGELF
TRBJ2-1 | TRBD1 | TRBV4-1 | ASSQPGQGANEQF
TRBJ2-3 | TRBD2 | TRBV19 | ASRQGLAVTDTQY
TRBJ1-1 | TRBD1 | TRBV6-5 | ASSYPGQGATEAF
TRBJ2-7 | - | TRBV2 | ASSDDSQGSYEQY
TRBJ2-3 | TRBD2 | TRBV6-4 | ASSDLAGEGTDTQY
TRBJ2-1 | - | TRBV5-1 | ASSFEGPPNNEQF
TRBJ1-5 | - | TRBV30 | AWSVRAHNQPQH